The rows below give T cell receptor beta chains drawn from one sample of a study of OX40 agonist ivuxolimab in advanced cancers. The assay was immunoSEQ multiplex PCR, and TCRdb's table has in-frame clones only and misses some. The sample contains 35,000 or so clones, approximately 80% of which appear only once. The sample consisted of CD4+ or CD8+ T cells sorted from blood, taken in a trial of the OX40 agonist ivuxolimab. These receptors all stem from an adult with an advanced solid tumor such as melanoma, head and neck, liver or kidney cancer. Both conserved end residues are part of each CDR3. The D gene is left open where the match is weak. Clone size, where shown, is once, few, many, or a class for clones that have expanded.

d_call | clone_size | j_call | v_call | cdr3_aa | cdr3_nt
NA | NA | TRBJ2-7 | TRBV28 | CASSPTTLSFYEQYF | TGTGCCAGCAGTCCAACGACGTTATCCTTCTACGAGCAGTACTTC
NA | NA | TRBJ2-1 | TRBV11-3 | CASSQGHEQFF | TGTGCCAGCAGCCAGGGTCATGAGCAGTTCTTC
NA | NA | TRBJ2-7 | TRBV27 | CASSWGSSYEQYF | TGTGCCAGCAGCTGGGGCAGCTCCTACGAGCAGTACTTC
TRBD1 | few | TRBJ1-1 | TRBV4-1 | CASSFTPRGRSLPEAFF | TGCGCCAGCAGCTTCACCCCCAGGGGGCGAAGTCTGCCTGAAGCTTTCTTT
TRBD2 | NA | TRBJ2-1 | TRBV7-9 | CASSLGTSGYNEQFF | TGTGCCAGCAGCTTAGGTACTAGCGGGTACAATGAGCAGTTCTTC
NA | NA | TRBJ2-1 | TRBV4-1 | CASSQGVYEQFF | TGCGCCAGCAGCCAAGGCGTCTATGAGCAGTTCTTC
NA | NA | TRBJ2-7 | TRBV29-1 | CSSRGPGYEQYF | TGCAGCTCCCGGGGACCCGGCTACGAGCAGTACTTC
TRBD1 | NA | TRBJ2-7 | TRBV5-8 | CASSLVWTGAHEQYF | TGTGCCAGCAGCTTGGTATGGACAGGGGCCCACGAGCAGTACTTC
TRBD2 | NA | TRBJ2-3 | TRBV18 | CASSPYPSGRAADTQYF | TGTGCCAGCTCACCATACCCTAGCGGGAGGGCCGCAGATACGCAGTATTTT
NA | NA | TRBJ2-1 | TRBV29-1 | CSVEVREQFF | TGCAGCGTTGAAGTTCGTGAGCAGTTCTTC
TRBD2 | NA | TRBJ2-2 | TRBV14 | CASSQDEAGGNTGELFF | TGTGCCAGCAGCCAAGACGAGGCGGGAGGGAACACCGGGGAGCTGTTTTTT
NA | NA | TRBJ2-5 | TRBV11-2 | CASSLGYSGPYQETQYF | TGTGCCAGCAGCTTAGGCTATAGCGGACCGTACCAAGAGACCCAGTACTTC
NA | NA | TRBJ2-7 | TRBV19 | CASGGRSSYEQYF | TGTGCCAGCGGCGGGCGCAGCTCCTACGAGCAGTACTTC
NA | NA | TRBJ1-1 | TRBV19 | CASRQGLTEAFF | TGTGCCAGTAGACAGGGTTTGACTGAAGCTTTCTTT
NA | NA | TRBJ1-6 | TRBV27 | CASSFSGGNSPLHF | TGTGCCAGCAGTTTTAGTGGCGGTAATTCACCCCTCCACTTT
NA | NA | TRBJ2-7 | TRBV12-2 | CAGISGTTYEQYF | TGTGCAGGAATCAGCGGGACAACCTACGAGCAGTACTTC
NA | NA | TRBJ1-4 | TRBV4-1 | CASSPWLGNEKLFF | TGCGCCAGCAGCCCGTGGCTGGGTAATGAAAAACTGTTTTTT
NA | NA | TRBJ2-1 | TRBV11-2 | CASSLEAGYQFF | TGTGCCAGCAGCTTAGAGGCGGGGTATCAGTTCTTC
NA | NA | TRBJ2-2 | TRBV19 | CATPAGAYPGELFF | TGTGCCACCCCGGCGGGGGCTTATCCCGGGGAGCTGTTTTTT
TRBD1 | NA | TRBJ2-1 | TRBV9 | CASSRPPGQDEQFF | TGTGCCAGCAGCCGCCCTCCGGGACAGGATGAGCAGTTCTTC
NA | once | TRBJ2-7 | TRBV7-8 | CASSPYIHEQYF | TGTGCCAGCAGCCCCTATATCCACGAGCAGTACTTC
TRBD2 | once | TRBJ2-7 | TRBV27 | CASSLTGTSAYYEQYF | TGTGCCAGCAGTCTCACCGGGACTAGCGCCTACTACGAGCAGTACTTC
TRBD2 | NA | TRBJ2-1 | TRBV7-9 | CASSPPGLAVREQFF | TGTGCCAGCAGCCCTCCGGGACTAGCGGTACGGGAGCAGTTCTTC
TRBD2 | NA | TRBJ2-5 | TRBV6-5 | CASSYSSGGGETQYF | TGTGCCAGCAGTTACTCGTCGGGGGGAGGTGAGACCCAGTACTTC
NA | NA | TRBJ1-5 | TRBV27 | CASSSGYSNQPQHF | TGTGCCAGCAGTTCGGGTTATAGCAATCAGCCCCAGCATTTT
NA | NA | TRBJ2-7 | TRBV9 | CASSVVPGYEQYF | TGTGCCAGCAGCGTCGTCCCGGGATACGAGCAGTACTTC
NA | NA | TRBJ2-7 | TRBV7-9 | CASSLGGTAYEQYF | TGTGCCAGCAGCTTGGGTGGGACCGCCTACGAGCAGTACTTC
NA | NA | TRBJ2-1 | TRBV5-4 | CASSLLNEQFF | TGTGCCAGCAGCTTGCTGAATGAGCAGTTCTTC
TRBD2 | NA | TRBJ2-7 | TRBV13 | CASSLGLLAGSSYEQYF | TGTGCCAGCAGCTTAGGCCTACTAGCGGGGTCCTCCTACGAGCAGTACTTC
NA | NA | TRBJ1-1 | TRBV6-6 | CASSYGVSEAFF | TGTGCCAGCAGTTACGGGGTATCTGAAGCTTTCTTT
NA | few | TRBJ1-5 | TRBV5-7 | CASSLEGRRENQSAQHF | TGTGCCAGCAGCTTGGAAGGTCGCAGGGAAAATCAATCAGCCCAGCATTTT
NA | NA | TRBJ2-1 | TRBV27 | CASRRGPGLNSYNEQFF | TGTGCCAGCAGGAGGGGTCCGGGACTCAACTCCTACAATGAGCAGTTCTTC
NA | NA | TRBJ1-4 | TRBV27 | CASSATIMGKLFF | TGTGCCAGCAGTGCGACAATAATGGGGAAACTGTTTTTT
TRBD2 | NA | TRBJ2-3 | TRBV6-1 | CASSEEVAGGEGDTQYF | TGTGCCAGCAGTGAAGAGGTAGCGGGGGGGGAGGGAGATACGCAGTATTTT
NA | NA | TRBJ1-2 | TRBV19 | CASSADGGGYTF | TGTGCCAGTAGTGCTGACGGGGGTGGCTACACCTTC
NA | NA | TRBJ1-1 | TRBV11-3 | CASSFWGTEAFF | TGTGCCAGCAGCTTTTGGGGCACTGAAGCTTTCTTT
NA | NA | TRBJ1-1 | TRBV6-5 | CASSPEAFF | TGTGCCAGCAGTCCCGAAGCTTTCTTT
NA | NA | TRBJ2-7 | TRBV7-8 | CASSLYRADEQYF | TGTGCCAGCAGCCTGTACAGGGCCGACGAGCAGTACTTC
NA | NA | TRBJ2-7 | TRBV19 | CASTIAFGGPYEQYF | TGTGCCAGTACCATAGCTTTCGGGGGCCCCTACGAGCAGTACTTC
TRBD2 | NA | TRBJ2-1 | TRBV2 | CASSGDSGTSGRSYNEQFF | TGTGCCAGCAGTGGGGATTCCGGGACTAGCGGGAGGTCCTACAATGAGCAGTTCTTC
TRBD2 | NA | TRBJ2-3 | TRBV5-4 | CASSSPVAGPSTDTQYF | TGTGCCAGCAGCTCCCCGGTAGCGGGGCCCAGCACAGATACGCAGTATTTT
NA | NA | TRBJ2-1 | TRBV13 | CASSSLLRNEQFF | TGTGCCAGCAGCTCCTTATTACGCAATGAGCAGTTCTTC
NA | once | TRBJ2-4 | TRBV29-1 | CSVERQGGDIQYF | TGCAGCGTTGAAAGGCAGGGTGGAGACATTCAGTACTTC